This T cell receptor beta chain was recorded in a study of shared clonotypes between healthy human individuals. The CDR3 runs to 15 residues. Unmatched junction bases numbered 6, after V lost 6 bases and J lost 0 bases. Germline V lookup: CDR1 KGHSH, CDR2 LQKENI. Sequencing used immunoSEQ multiplex PCR; TCRdb keeps in-frame clones, though not all of them. The profile shows 950,000 to 1,100,000 clones, more than 60% of them singletons. The chain combines TRBV18 with TRBJ2-3; 7 nucleotides align to TRBD1. Sequencing was done on a sample of memory CD4+ T cells sorted from blood. The subset: CD45RA-negative fraction. This TCR was recovered from a man younger than 35 in good health. CDR3 DNA: TGTGCCAGCTCGCTGAACAGGGGTAGCACAGATACGCAGTATTTT. Its translation: CASSLNRGSTDTQYF.